This note documents a single T cell receptor beta chain sequence. The antigen is not known. These data are taken from a study of T cell responses to AZD1222 COVID-19 vaccine. Study-level background: Second doses were pooled across both intervals (about 4 or about 12 weeks).

Generated by immunoSEQ multiplex PCR, the TCRdb table keeps only in-frame clones and is missing some. Of about 180,000 clones listed, about 91% were seen once; the top ten hold under 2.5%. Germline CDR1 MGHRA, CDR2 YSYEKL. The CDR3 totals 16 residues. Trimming cost V 3 bases and J 3 bases; bases outside gene matches: 10. Study findings and constraints: CD4 TCRs linked to vaccination spanned spike, dominating at 160-218 and 743-854. The donor group comprised mostly white British people and more females; the analysis possibly underestimated clonal diversity. Increases in Spike-specific TCR breadth and depth were seen after two AZD1222 doses.

The material was peripheral blood, obtained on day 0 of AZD1222 vaccination. This sequence joins TRBV4-1 and TRBJ2-7; 8 bases are shared with TRBD2. The receptor's source is an adult in good health. The CDR3 is CASSQHTSGALYEQYF. In nucleotides, the CDR3 is TGCGCCAGCAGCCAGCACACTAGCGGAGCCCTCTACGAGCAGTACTTC.